The 14 T cell receptor beta chains reported below all come from one sample, sequenced in a study of metastatic and nonmetastatic thyroid tumors. Prior to thyroid surgery, none of the patients had received any treatment. Using MiXCR, TCRdb re-called clones from the PCR reads. The table shows 30,000 to 35,000 clones, with over 15% occurring only once. Material: blood. Receptors were obtained from a female donor with papillary thyroid cancer or a benign thyroid nodule (not recorded which). Some clones in this sample may be carry-over from other donors' samples.

This clone is deemed medium-sized. V and J are TRBV20-1 and TRBJ2-7; 8 positions agree with TRBD2. Germline V CDR1 and CDR2: DFQATT, SNEGSKA (reference sequence). The junction had 6 bases not matched to a gene; V was cut back by 5 bases and J by 0 bases. This CDR3 is built from 14 residues. Here the CDR3 reads CSAPTSASSYEQYF. The CDR3 DNA follows: TGCAGTGCTCCGACTAGCGCGAGCTCCTACGAGCAGTACTTC.

There are many counts of this clone. V is TRBV5-1 and J is TRBJ2-1, with 7 bases lining up with TRBD1. CDR1 and CDR2 (germline): SGHRS, YFSETQ. The CDR3 is made up of 14 amino acids. J was trimmed by 3 bases and V by 2 bases; bases with no gene match: 2. As DNA, the CDR3 is TGCGCCAGCAGCTTCGGGGACAGCTACAATGAGCAGTTCTTC. Translation gives CASSFGDSYNEQFF.

This clone was detected a few times. It may be a read error: a sequence one base away is much more abundant. Other DNA sequences from this sample encode an identical CDR3 as well. The chain links TRBV18 to TRBJ2-3, with D uncertain. With 2 bases removed from V and 6 bases from J, the gap between germline ends came to 9 bases. The CDR3 is 13 residues long. Per the germline V gene, CDR1 is KGHSH and CDR2 is LQKENI. CDR3 DNA sequence: TGTGCCAGCTCACCAGGATTTGGGGATACGCAGTATTTT. It codes for CASSPGFGDTQYF.

This chain uses TRBV15 with TRBJ1-5; possible D gene TRBD1, 6 bases. The CDR3 sequence is 15 residues long. V lost 1 base, J lost 7 bases, and 14 bases lay in between. The V gene's germline CDR1 is LNHNV and CDR2 YYDKDF (reference sequence). CDR3 coding DNA: TGTGCCACCAGCAGAGGGGAGCGGGGGCCCCAGCCCCAGCATTTT. It is translated as CATSRGERGPQPQHF.

The J gene is TRBJ2-3, the V gene TRBV24-1, with 7 bases that match TRBD1. Per the germline V gene, CDR1 is KGHDR and CDR2 is SFDVKD. With V trimmed by 4 bases and J by 5 bases, 14 bases remained unmatched. The CDR3 spans 17 residues. CDR3 sequence: CATSDRSVTGLEDTQYF. CDR3 sequence (DNA): TGTGCCACCAGTGACCGTAGTGTGACAGGGTTGGAAGATACGCAGTATTTT.

V usage is TRBV3-1 and J usage is TRBJ2-1; tentative D call: TRBD1 (5 bases). Germline loops: CDR1 LGHDT, CDR2 YNNKEL (reference sequence). The CDR3 is 14 residues long. V lost 3 bases and J 6 bases, leaving 12 bases between the germline ends. The CDR3 DNA sequence: TGTGCCAGCAGCCATCAGGGAAAGGGCAATGAGCAGTTCTTC. Its protein product is CASSHQGKGNEQFF.

There are many counts of this clone. This chain joins TRBV5-4 and TRBJ2-1, with 7 bases lining up with TRBD2. The CDR3 runs 15 residues. Germline CDR1 and CDR2: SGHNT and YYREEE (reference sequence). V lost 4 bases to trimming and J lost 5 bases; unmatched junction nucleotides: 9. DNA for the CDR3: TGTGCCAGCAGCAGCGGGACCCCCAGGGACAATGAGCAGTTCTTC. Translating gives CASSSGTPRDNEQFF.

Concerning this clone: One end of the junction varies from germline; a read error may be responsible. The chain is built from TRBV6-1 and TRBJ1-2, with D unclear. Germline CDR1 MNHNS, CDR2 SASEGT. The CDR3 is 13 residues long. CDR3 in DNA: TGTGCCAGCAGTGGGGTGAGGCGCTATGGATACACCTTC. Translated, it gives CASSGVRRYGYTF.

This clone was observed many times. The chain joins TRBV19 to TRBJ1-6; tentatively, D is TRBD1 (5 bases). CDR1 is LNHDA and CDR2 is SQIVND in the germline V gene (reference sequence). The CDR3 has 14 amino acids. The germline V and J ends were trimmed by 5 bases and 10 bases, with 15 bases remaining between them. For the CDR3, the DNA is TGTGCCAGTAGTGAAACAGGTCAAAGATCACCCCTCCACTTT. It yields the protein CASSETGQRSPLHF.

Many counts were recorded for this clone. This chain connects TRBV6-6 to TRBJ1-1, with D possibly being TRBD1 (5 bases). V lost 2 bases, J lost 0 bases, and 10 bases lay in between. This CDR3 has 15 residues. Germline values: CDR1 MNHNY, CDR2 SVGAGI (reference sequence). The CDR3 reads CASSYDSFMNTEAFF. The DNA of the CDR3 is TGTGCCAGCAGTTACGACAGTTTCATGAACACTGAAGCTTTCTTT.

This clone was recorded at least ten times. The chain couples TRBV10-3 to TRBJ2-7; 9 bases agree with TRBD2. The junction had 4 bases not matched to a gene; V was cut back by 4 bases and J by 6 bases. CDR1 is ENHRY, CDR2 SYGVKD, per germline. This CDR3 contains 13 residues. The CDR3 DNA reads TGTGCCATCAGTGGCCTAGCGGGAATCGAGCAGTACTTC. It specifies CAISGLAGIEQYF.

This clone was counted at least ten times. The CDR3 here is CASSLFPTSGTDTQYF. CDR3 coding DNA: TGCGCCAGCAGCTTGTTCCCGACTAGCGGCACAGATACGCAGTATTTT. J is TRBJ2-3 and V is TRBV5-1; TRBD2 matches 8 bases. The V and J ends lost 1 base and 1 base, in that order; junction bases with no gene match: 5. The germline V gene encodes CDR1 SGHRS and CDR2 YFSETQ. The CDR3 extends over 16 amino acids.

This clone has ten or more counts. This chain uses TRBV7-8 with TRBJ1-1; no clear D gene. Germline CDR1 and CDR2: SGHVS and FQNEAQ. Trimming pared 3 bases from V and 2 bases from J, leaving 7 bases between. The CDR3 has 13 amino acids. CDR3: CASSFMVNTEAFF. The CDR3 nucleotides read TGTGCCAGCAGCTTTATGGTTAACACTGAAGCTTTCTTT.

This clone appeared many times. Since a much larger clone is just one base distant, this may be a read error. This likely comes from a read error, as the CDR3 has no conserved phenylalanine or tryptophan at its end. The chain couples TRBV7-2 to TRBJ2-7; 8 bases agree with TRBD1. Per the germline V gene, CDR1 is SGHTA and CDR2 is FQGNSA. The CDR3 loop spans 13 amino acids. Trimming at V came to 3 bases and at J to 4 bases, leaving 2 bases not matched to a gene. The CDR3 nucleotides read TGTGCCAGCAGCTTGGGGACAGGATACGAGCAGTACCTC. Protein sequence: CASSLGTGYEQYL.